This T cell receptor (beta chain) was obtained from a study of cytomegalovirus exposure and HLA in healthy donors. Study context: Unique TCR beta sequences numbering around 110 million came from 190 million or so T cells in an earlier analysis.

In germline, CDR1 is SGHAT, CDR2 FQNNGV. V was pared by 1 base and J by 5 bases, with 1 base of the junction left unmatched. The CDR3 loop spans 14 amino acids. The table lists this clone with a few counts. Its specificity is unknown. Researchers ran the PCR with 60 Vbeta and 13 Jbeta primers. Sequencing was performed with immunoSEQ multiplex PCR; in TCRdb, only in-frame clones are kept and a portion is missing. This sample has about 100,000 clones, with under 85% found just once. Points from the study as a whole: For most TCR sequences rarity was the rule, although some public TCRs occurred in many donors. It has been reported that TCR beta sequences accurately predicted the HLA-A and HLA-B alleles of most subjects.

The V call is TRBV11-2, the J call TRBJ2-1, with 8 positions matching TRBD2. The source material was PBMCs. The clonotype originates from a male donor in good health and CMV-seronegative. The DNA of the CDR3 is TGTGCCAGCAGCTTAGGCGGGAGGAACAATGAGCAGTTCTTC. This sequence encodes CASSLGGRNNEQFF.